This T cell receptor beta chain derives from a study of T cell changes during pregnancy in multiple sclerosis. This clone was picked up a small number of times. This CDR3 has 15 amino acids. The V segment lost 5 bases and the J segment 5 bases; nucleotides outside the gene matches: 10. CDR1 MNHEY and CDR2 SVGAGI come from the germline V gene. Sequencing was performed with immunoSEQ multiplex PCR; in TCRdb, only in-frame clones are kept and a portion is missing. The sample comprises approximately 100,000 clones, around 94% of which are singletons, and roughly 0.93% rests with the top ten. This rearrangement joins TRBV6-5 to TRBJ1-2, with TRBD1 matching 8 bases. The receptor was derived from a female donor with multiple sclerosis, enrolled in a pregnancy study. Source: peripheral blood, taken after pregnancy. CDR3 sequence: CASSPQGGADYGYTF. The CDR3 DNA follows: TGTGCCAGCAGTCCACAGGGGGGAGCGGATTATGGCTACACCTTC.